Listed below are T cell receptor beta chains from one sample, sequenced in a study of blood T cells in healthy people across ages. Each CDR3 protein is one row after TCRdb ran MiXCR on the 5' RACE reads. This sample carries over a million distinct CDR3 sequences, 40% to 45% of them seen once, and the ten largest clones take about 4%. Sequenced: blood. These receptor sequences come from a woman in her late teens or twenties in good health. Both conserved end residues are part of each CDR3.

CDR3: CASSTLRGISYNEQFF
V: TRBV11-2
J: TRBJ2-1

CDR3: CASSHQTGRTVVSPLHF
V: TRBV4-3
J: TRBJ1-6

CDR3: CSANLQVREDTQYF
V: TRBV20-1
J: TRBJ2-3

CDR3: CASSATGGTYEQYF
V: TRBV12-3/TRBV12-4
J: TRBJ2-7

CDR3: CANSAPGQGTDTQYF
V: TRBV11-3
J: TRBJ2-3

CDR3: CASRLRGEQPQHF
V: TRBV6-2/TRBV6-3
J: TRBJ1-5

CDR3: CASSPVDNEQYF
V: TRBV3-1
J: TRBJ2-4

CDR3: CSVEDPGTSAGQYF
V: TRBV29-1
J: TRBJ2-4

CDR3: CASSVGQGEFYEQYF
V: TRBV9
J: TRBJ2-7

CDR3: CASRGGANTEAFF
V: TRBV28
J: TRBJ1-1

CDR3: CASSSGAKAYYGYTF
V: TRBV13
J: TRBJ1-2

CDR3: CSVRTAQETQYF
V: TRBV29-1
J: TRBJ2-5

CDR3: CASSEIIGRSYNSPLHF
V: TRBV6-1
J: TRBJ1-6

CDR3: CASSPLRRSSYNEQFF
V: TRBV6-2/TRBV6-3
J: TRBJ2-1

CDR3: CASSNRTGLRTEAFF
V: TRBV7-6
J: TRBJ1-1

CDR3: CASSFWSWREGPRDTGELFF
V: TRBV11-2
J: TRBJ2-2

CDR3: CASSYMDSQETQYF
V: TRBV6-5
J: TRBJ2-5

CDR3: CSARDLTRGQTDTQYF
V: TRBV20-1
J: TRBJ2-3

CDR3: CASNRDGGSTDTQYF
V: TRBV9
J: TRBJ2-3

CDR3: CASSLASGDSGVEQFF
V: TRBV7-6
J: TRBJ2-1

CDR3: CASSPRTGPPEAFF
V: TRBV12-3/TRBV12-4
J: TRBJ1-1

CDR3: CASKPRRSETQYF
V: TRBV2
J: TRBJ2-5

CDR3: CASSQEPGTEAFF
V: TRBV4-3
J: TRBJ1-1